This T cell receptor (beta chain) is from a study of T-cell memory formation after mild COVID-19. Study results and limitations: CD4/CD8 balance held among clones contracting day 15 to 85, and later expanders leaned CD4+. Cross-reactive memory appears to have joined, as suggested by some responding clones showing up in pre-infection memory.

Constant-segment-primed 5'RACE gave TCR alpha and TCR beta cDNA libraries with sample barcodes and UMIs. Each CDR3 protein gets one entry after TCRdb re-called the 5' RACE reads with MiXCR. The repertoire includes approximately 180,000 distinct CDR3 sequences, about a sixth of them detected once, and about 2.1% sits in the top ten. The table lists this clonotype with a few counts. Its antigen remains unidentified. The sequencing input was PBMCs or a T cell subset sorted from them (not recorded which). This sequence was found in an adult woman who had mild COVID-19 (a few samples of this study predate the infection). Cell type and time point are not known.

The CDR3 region has the DNA TGTGCCAGCTCACCGCCGGGACTAGCTATTAGGAACACCGGGGAGCTGTTTTTT. This codes for CASSPPGLAIRNTGELFF. V and J are TRBV18 and TRBJ2-2; 9 positions match TRBD2. This CDR3 has 18 amino acids. Germline V CDR1 and CDR2: KGHSH, LQKENI. The V and J ends lost 3 bases and 1 base, in that order; junction bases with no gene match: 9.